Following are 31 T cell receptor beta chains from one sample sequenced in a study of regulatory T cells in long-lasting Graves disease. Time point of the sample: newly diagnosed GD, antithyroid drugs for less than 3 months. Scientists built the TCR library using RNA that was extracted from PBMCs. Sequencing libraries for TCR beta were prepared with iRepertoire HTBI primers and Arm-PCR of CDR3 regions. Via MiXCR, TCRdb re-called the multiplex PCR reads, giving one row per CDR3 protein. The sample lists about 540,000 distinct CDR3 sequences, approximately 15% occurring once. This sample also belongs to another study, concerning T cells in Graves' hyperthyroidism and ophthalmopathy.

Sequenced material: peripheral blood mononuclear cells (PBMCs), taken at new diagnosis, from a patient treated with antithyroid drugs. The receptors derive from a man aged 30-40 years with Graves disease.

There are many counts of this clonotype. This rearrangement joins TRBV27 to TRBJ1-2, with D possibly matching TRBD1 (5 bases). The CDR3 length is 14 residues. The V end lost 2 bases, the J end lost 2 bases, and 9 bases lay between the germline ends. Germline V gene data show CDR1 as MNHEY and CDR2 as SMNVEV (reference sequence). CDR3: CASSLGAGNYGYTF. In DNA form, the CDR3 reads TGTGCCAGCAGTTTAGGGGCCGGAAACTATGGCTACACCTTC.

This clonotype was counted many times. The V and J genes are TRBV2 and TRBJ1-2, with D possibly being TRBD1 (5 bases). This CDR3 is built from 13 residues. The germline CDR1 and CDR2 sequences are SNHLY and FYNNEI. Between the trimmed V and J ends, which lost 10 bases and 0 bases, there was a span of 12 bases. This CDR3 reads CATRQTANYGYTF. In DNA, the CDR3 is TGTGCCACAAGACAGACCGCTAACTATGGCTACACCTTC.

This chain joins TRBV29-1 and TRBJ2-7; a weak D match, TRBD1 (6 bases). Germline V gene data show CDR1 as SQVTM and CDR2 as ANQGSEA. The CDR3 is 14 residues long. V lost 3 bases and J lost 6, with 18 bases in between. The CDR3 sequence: CSVDGLGGGLEQYF. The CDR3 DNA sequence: TGCAGCGTTGATGGTCTAGGTGGGGGCCTCGAGCAGTACTTC.

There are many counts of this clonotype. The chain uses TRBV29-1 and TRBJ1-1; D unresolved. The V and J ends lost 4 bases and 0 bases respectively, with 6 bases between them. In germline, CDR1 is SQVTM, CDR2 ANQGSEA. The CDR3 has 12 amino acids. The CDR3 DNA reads TGCAGCGTTGGGTCATTGAACACTGAAGCTTTCTTT. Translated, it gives CSVGSLNTEAFF. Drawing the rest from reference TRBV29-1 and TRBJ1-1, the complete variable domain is SAVISQKPSRDICQRGTSLTIQCQVDSQVTMMFWYRQQPGQSLTLIATANQGSEATYESGFVIDKFPISRPNLTFSTLTVSNMSPEDSSIYLCSVGSLNTEAFFGQGTRLTVV.

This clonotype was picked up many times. The CDR3 region is CASSLEGVGYTF. CDR3 bases: TGTGCCAGCAGCTTAGAAGGGGTCGGCTACACCTTC. This chain connects TRBV11-2 to TRBJ1-2, with D tentatively TRBD1 (5 bases). The germline V gene has CDR1 SGHAT and CDR2 FQNNGV. This CDR3 has 12 amino acids. The V and J ends lost 0 bases and 8 bases respectively, with 7 bases between them. Full variable domain (remainder filled in from reference TRBV11-2 and TRBJ1-2): EAGVAQSPRYKIIEKRQSVAFWCNPISGHATLYWYQQILGQGPKLLIQFQNNGVVDDSQLPKDRFSAERLKGVDSTLKIQPAKLEDSAVYLCASSLEGVGYTFGSGTRLTVV.

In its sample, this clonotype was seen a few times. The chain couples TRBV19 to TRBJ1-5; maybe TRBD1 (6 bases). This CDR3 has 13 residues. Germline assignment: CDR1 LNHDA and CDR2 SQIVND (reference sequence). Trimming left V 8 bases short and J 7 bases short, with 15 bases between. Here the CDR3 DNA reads TGTGCCAGTCGGTTCGGTCAGGGGCAGCCCCAGCATTTT. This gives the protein CASRFGQGQPQHF.

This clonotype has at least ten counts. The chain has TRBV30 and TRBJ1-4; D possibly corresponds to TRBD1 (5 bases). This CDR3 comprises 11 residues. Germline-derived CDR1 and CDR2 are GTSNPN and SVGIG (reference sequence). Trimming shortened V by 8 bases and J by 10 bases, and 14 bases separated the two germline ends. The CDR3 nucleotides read TGTGCCGGCAGGGTCGGAGGAAAACTGTTTTTT. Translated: CAGRVGGKLFF.

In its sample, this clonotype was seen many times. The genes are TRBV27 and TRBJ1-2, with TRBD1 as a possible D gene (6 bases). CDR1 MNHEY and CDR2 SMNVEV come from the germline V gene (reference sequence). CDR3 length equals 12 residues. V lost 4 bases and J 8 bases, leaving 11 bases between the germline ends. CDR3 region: CASSYDRLGYTF. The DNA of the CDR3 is TGTGCCAGCAGTTACGACAGGCTCGGCTACACCTTC.

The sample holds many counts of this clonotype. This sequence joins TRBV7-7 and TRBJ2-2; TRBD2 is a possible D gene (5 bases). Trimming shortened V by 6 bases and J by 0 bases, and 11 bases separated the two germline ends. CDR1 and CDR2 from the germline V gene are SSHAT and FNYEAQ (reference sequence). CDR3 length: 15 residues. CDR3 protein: CASSRTEANTGELFF. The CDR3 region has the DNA TGTGCCAGCAGTCGGACTGAAGCGAACACCGGGGAGCTGTTTTTT.

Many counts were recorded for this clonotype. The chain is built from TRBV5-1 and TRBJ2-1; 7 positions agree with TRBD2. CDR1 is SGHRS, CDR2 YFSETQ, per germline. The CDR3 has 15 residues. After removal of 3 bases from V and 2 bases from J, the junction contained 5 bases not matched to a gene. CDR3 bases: TGCGCCAGCAGCTCCGGGGGGACCACCTACAATGAGCAGTTCTTC. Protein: CASSSGGTTYNEQFF.

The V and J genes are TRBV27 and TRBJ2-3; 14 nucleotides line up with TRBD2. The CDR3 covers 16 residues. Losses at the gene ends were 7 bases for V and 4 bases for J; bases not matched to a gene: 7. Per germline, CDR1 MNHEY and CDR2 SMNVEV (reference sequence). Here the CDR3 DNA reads TGTGCCAGCAAAGGGACTAGCGGGAGAGTCTCAGATACGCAGTATTTT. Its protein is CASKGTSGRVSDTQYF.

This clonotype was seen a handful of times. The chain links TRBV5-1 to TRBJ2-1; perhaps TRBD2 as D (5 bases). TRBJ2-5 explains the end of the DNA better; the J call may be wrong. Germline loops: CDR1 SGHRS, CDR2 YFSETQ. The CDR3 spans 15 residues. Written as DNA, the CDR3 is TGCGCCAGCAGCTTGGTTGTGGAGGTTGGAGAGACCCAGTACTTC. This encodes CASSLVVEVGETQYF.

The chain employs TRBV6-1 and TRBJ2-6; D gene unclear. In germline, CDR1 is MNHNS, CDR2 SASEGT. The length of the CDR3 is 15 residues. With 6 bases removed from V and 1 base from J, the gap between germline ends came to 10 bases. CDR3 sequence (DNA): TGTGCCAGCAGCCCAATGGGGTCTGGGGCCAACGTCCTGACTTTC. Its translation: CASSPMGSGANVLTF.

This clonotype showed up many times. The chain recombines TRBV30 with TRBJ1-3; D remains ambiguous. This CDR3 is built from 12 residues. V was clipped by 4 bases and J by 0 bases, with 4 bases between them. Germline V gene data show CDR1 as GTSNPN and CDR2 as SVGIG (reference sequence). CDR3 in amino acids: CAWKGSGNTIYF. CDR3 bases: TGTGCCTGGAAGGGCTCTGGAAACACCATATATTTT.

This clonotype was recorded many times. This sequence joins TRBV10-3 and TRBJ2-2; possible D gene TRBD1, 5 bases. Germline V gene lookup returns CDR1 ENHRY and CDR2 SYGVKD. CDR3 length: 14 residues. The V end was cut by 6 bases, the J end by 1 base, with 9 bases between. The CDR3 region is CAIRKDRNTGELFF. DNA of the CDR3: TGTGCCATCAGGAAAGACAGGAACACCGGGGAGCTGTTTTTT.

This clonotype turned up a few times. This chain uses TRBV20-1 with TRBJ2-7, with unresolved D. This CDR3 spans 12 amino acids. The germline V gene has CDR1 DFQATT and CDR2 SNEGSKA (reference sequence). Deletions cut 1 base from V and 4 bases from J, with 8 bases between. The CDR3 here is CSARAPDYEQYF. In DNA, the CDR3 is TGCAGTGCTAGAGCACCAGATTACGAGCAGTACTTC.

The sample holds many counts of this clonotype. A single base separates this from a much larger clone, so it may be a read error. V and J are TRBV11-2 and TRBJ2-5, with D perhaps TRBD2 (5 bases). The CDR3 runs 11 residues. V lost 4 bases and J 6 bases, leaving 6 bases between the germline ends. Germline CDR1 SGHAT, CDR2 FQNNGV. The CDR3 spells CASSYGKTQYF. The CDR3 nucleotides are TGTGCCAGCAGCTACGGGAAGACCCAGTACTTC. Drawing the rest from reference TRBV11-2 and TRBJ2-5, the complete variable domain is EAGVAQSPRYKIIEKRQSVAFWCNPISGHATLYWYQQILGQGPKLLIQFQNNGVVDDSQLPKDRFSAERLKGVDSTLKIQPAKLEDSAVYLCASSYGKTQYFGPGTRLLVL.

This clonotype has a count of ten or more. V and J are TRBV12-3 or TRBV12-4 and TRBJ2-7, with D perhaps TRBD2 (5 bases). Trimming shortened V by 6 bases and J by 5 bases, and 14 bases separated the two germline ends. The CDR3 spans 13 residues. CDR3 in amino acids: CASSPGSSNEQYF. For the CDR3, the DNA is TGTGCCAGCAGCCCGGGGTCTTCCAACGAGCAGTACTTC.

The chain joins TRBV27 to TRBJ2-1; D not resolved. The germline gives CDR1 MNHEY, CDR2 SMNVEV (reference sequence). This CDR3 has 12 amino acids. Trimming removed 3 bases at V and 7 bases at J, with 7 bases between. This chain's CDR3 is CASSFGANEQFF. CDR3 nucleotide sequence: TGTGCCAGCAGTTTTGGTGCGAATGAGCAGTTCTTC.

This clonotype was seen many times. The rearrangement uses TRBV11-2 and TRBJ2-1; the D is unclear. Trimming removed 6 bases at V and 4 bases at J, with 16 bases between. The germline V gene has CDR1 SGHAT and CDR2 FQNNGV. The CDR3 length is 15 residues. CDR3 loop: CASSFRVGNYNEQFF. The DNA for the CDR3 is TGTGCCAGCAGTTTTAGAGTGGGGAATTACAATGAGCAGTTCTTC.

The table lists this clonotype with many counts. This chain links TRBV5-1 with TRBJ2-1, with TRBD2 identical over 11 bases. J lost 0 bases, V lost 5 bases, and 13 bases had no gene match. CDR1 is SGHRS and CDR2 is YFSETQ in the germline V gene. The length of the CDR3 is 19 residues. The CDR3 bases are TGCGCCAGCAGACTAAACCGACTAGCGGGACGAATCTCCTACAATGAGCAGTTCTTC. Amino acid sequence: CASRLNRLAGRISYNEQFF.

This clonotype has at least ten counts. Here the CDR3 DNA reads TGTGCCAGCACCCAGGACTGGAGAAGCTCCTACAATGAGCAGTTCTTC. Translated: CASTQDWRSSYNEQFF. V is TRBV3-1 and J is TRBJ2-1, with D perhaps matching TRBD2 (5 bases). V was pared by 7 bases and J by 0 bases, with 16 bases between. Germline V gene data show CDR1 as LGHDT and CDR2 as YNNKEL (reference sequence). This CDR3 is 16 amino acids long.

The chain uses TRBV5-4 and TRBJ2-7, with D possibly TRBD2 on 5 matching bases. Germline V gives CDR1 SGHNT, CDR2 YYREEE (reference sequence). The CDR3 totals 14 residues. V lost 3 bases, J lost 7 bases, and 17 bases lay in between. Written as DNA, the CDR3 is TGTGCCAGCAGCTACGACTCGACGTCGGGAGAGCAGTACTTC. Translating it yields CASSYDSTSGEQYF.

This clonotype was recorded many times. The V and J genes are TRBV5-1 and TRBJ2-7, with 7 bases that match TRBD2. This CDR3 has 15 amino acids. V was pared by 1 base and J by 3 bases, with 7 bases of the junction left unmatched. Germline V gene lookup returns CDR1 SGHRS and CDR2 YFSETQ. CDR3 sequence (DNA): TGCGCCAGCAGCTTGTCAGGCGGGAGTGGCTACGAGCAGTACTTC. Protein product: CASSLSGGSGYEQYF.

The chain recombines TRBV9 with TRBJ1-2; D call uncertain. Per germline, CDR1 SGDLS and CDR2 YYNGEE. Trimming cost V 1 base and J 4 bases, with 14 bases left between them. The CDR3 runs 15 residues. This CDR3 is CASSVSPGVIYGYTF. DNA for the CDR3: TGTGCCAGCAGCGTATCCCCCGGGGTAATCTATGGCTACACCTTC.

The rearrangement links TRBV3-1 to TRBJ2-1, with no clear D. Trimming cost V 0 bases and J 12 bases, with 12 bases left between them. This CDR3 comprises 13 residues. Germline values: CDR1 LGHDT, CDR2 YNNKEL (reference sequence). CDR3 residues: CASSQDHLEAQFF. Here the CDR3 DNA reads TGTGCCAGCAGCCAAGATCATCTCGAAGCGCAGTTCTTC.

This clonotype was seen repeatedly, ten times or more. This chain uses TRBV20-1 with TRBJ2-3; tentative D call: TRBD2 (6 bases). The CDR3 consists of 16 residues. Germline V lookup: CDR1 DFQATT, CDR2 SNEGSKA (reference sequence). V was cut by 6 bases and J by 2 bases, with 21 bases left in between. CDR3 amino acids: CSALPRDWNNTDTQYF. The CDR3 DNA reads TGCAGTGCCCTACCCCGGGACTGGAACAACACAGATACGCAGTATTTT.

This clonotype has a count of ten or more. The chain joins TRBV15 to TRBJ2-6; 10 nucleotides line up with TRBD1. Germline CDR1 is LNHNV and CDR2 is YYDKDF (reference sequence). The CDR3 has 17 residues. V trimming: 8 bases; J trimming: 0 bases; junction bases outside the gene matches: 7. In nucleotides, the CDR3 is TGTGCCACCGGACAGGGGGAGCCCAGCTCTGGGGCCAACGTCCTGACTTTC. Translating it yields CATGQGEPSSGANVLTF.

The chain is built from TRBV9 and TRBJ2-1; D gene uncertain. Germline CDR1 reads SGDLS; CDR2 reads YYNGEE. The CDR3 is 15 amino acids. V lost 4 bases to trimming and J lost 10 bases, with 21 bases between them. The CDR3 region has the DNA TGTGCCAGCAGCCCCGTCGATGAATCCATTGCCGAGCAGTTCTTC. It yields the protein CASSPVDESIAEQFF.

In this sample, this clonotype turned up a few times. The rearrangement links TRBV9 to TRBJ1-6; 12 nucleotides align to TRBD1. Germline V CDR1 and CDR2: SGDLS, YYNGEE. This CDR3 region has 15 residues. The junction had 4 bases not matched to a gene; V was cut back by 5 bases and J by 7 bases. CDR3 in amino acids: CASSKGTGGNSPLHF. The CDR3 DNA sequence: TGTGCCAGCAGTAAAGGGACAGGGGGCAATTCACCCCTCCACTTT.

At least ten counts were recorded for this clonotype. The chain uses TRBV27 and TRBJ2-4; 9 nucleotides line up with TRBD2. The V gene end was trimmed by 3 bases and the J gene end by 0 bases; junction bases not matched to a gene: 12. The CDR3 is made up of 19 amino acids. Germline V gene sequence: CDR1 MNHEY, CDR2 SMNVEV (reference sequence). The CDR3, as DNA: TGTGCCAGCAGTTTCCGGCGGGAGGGTGTAAGTGGAGCCAAAAACATTCAGTACTTC. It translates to CASSFRREGVSGAKNIQYF.